The 27 T cell receptor beta chains given below trace back to one sample, sequenced in a study of blood T cell repertoires in COVID-19. Profiling relied on immunoSEQ multiplex PCR, and the TCRdb table lists in-frame clones only, not all of them. The table lists some 200,000 clones, around 91% of them singletons, with 4.5% to 5.5% in the top ten. Sequenced sample: peripheral blood. The receptors stem from a woman aged 40 to 49 with acute or convalescent COVID-19.

J is TRBJ2-5 and V is TRBV19; tentatively, D is TRBD2 (5 bases). The CDR3 length is 17 residues. The V end lost 9 bases, the J end lost 2 bases, and 25 bases lay between the germline ends. CDR1 is LNHDA and CDR2 is SQIVND in the germline V gene (reference sequence). The CDR3 DNA follows: TGTGCCAGCCTGGAAGGAGGTGGGGATCCCACGCAAGAGACCCAGTACTTC. Translated: CASLEGGGDPTQETQYF.

This clone was counted between two and nine times. Other DNA sequences in the same sample also yield this CDR3. This chain joins TRBV12-3 or TRBV12-4 and TRBJ1-2; 9 bases are shared with TRBD1. V lost 7 bases to trimming and J lost 3 bases; unmatched junction nucleotides: 3. The CDR3 has 13 residues. CDR3 region: CASTRTGDYGYTF. The CDR3 DNA follows: TGTGCCAGCACCAGGACAGGGGACTATGGCTACACCTTC.

This chain links TRBV30 with TRBJ2-7; D gene unclear. Germline V gene data show CDR1 as GTSNPN and CDR2 as SVGIG (reference sequence). Deletions cut 1 base from V and 0 bases from J, with 4 bases between. This CDR3 contains 12 residues. CDR3 DNA: TGTGCCTGGAGTGCTAGCTCCTACGAGCAGTACGTC. It specifies CAWSASSYEQYV.

This sequence joins TRBV11-2 and TRBJ1-2; no reliable D call. V shed 4 bases and J shed 4 bases, with 16 bases lying between them. CDR1 SGHAT and CDR2 FQNNGV come from the germline V gene. CDR3 size: 15 residues. The CDR3 DNA is TGTGCCAGCAGCTCCCTGGTAGGAGGAATCTATGGCTACACCTTC. Translated: CASSSLVGGIYGYTF. Drawing the rest from reference TRBV11-2 and TRBJ1-2, the complete variable domain is EAGVAQSPRYKIIEKRQSVAFWCNPISGHATLYWYQQILGQGPKLLIQFQNNGVVDDSQLPKDRFSAERLKGVDSTLKIQPAKLEDSAVYLCASSSLVGGIYGYTFGSGTRLTVV.

J is TRBJ1-1 and V is TRBV11-1, with a tentative D call TRBD1 (6 bases). Germline V gene data show CDR1 as SGHAT and CDR2 as FQDESV (reference sequence). CDR3 length equals 14 residues. Trimming removed 0 bases at V and 6 bases at J, with 11 bases between. The CDR3 reads CASSLAAGAAEAFF. Here the CDR3 DNA reads TGTGCCAGCAGCTTAGCTGCAGGGGCGGCTGAAGCTTTCTTT.

V usage is TRBV10-3 and J usage is TRBJ2-1, with 8 bases matching TRBD1. This CDR3 comprises 17 residues. J gave up 3 bases and V 5 bases, and 12 bases lay outside the gene matches. Germline loops: CDR1 ENHRY, CDR2 SYGVKD. CDR3 amino acids: CAISQTAGQGFYNEQFF. The CDR3 coding sequence is TGTGCCATCAGTCAAACGGCCGGACAGGGATTCTACAATGAGCAGTTCTTC.

The CDR3 loop reads CASRDLTGFNGYTF. The CDR3, as DNA: TGTGCCAGCAGGGACCTAACAGGGTTCAATGGCTACACCTTC. The chain combines TRBV6-6 with TRBJ1-2, with D maybe TRBD1 (6 bases). The germline V gene has CDR1 MNHNY and CDR2 SVGAGI (reference sequence). V lost 6 bases to trimming and J lost 6 bases, with 17 bases between them. The CDR3 contains 14 residues.

The gene calls are TRBV14 and TRBJ2-3; 14 nucleotides align to TRBD2. The CDR3 totals 20 residues. Trimming at V came to 0 bases and at J to 1 base, leaving 9 bases not matched to a gene. The V gene's germline CDR1 is SGHDN and CDR2 FVKESK. The CDR3 DNA is TGTGCCAGCAGCCAAGATCGGTGGACTAGCGGGGGGATTCGCACAGATACGCAGTATTTT. This codes for CASSQDRWTSGGIRTDTQYF.

V usage is TRBV7-2 and J usage is TRBJ1-6; no clear D. Germline loops: CDR1 SGHTA, CDR2 FQGNSA. This CDR3 comprises 14 residues. V was pared by 4 bases and J by 6 bases, with 10 bases between. The CDR3 is CASSYRAGNSPLHF. Here the CDR3 DNA reads TGTGCCAGCAGCTACCGCGCTGGTAATTCACCCCTCCACTTT.

The chain links TRBV30 to TRBJ1-2, with D possibly matching TRBD1 (6 bases). This CDR3 is built from 14 residues. Germline V gene lookup returns CDR1 GTSNPN and CDR2 SVGIG (reference sequence). V lost 8 bases to trimming and J lost 3 bases, with 19 bases between them. For the CDR3, the DNA is TGTGCCAGGGGGTCTCGGGGCGTGGACTATGGCTACACCTTC. Encoded protein: CARGSRGVDYGYTF.

V gene TRBV30 combines with J gene TRBJ1-1, with unresolved D. Germline CDR1 and CDR2: GTSNPN and SVGIG (reference sequence). Trimming cost V 0 bases and J 5 bases, with 10 bases left between them. The CDR3 sequence is 13 residues long. The CDR3 DNA reads as TGTGCCTGGAGTGTTACGGGCGGGACTGAAGCTTTCTTT. Translating gives CAWSVTGGTEAFF.

This clone was seen only once. This chain connects TRBV7-2 to TRBJ1-2; D is possibly TRBD1 (5 bases). The CDR3 is made up of 16 amino acids. Trimming took 1 base from V and 1 from J, leaving 13 bases between them. Germline V gene data show CDR1 as SGHTA and CDR2 as FQGNSA. Written as DNA, the CDR3 is TGTGCCAGCAGCTTAGGTGGCGGGACCATTAACTATGGCTACACCTTC. This encodes CASSLGGGTINYGYTF.

The rearrangement uses TRBV19 and TRBJ1-1, with 11 bases identical to TRBD1. Trimming cost V 7 bases and J 7 bases; bases outside gene matches: 11. CDR3 length: 15 residues. Looked up from germline, CDR1 is LNHDA and CDR2 is SQIVND (reference sequence). Written as DNA, the CDR3 is TGTGCCAGTACCCCGGACAGGGGGCGTCGGGGTGAAGCTTTCTTT. Translating gives CASTPDRGRRGEAFF.

The gene calls are TRBV2 and TRBJ2-7; 7 nucleotides line up with TRBD2. The CDR3 runs 11 residues. Germline loops: CDR1 SNHLY, CDR2 FYNNEI. V lost 8 bases, J lost 3 bases, and 1 base stayed unmatched. For the CDR3, the DNA is TGTGCCAGCGGGGAGGGCTACGAGCAGTACGTC. It encodes CASGEGYEQYV.

The chain is built from TRBV7-4 and TRBJ2-3; D unclear. Germline V gene data show CDR1 as SGHVT and CDR2 as SQSDAQ. V was pared by 0 bases and J by 1 base, with 11 bases between. CDR3 size: 16 residues. The CDR3 is CASSLARQRCTDTQYF. In nucleotides, the CDR3 is TGTGCCAGCAGCTTAGCGCGGCAACGCTGCACAGATACGCAGTATTTT.

This chain uses TRBV6-5 with TRBJ2-7; TRBD2 agrees at 7 bases. Trimming removed 4 bases from V and 6 bases from J; junction bases left unmatched: 6. The germline gives CDR1 MNHEY, CDR2 SVGAGI. The CDR3 covers 13 residues. The CDR3 loop reads CASSSDSGGEQYV. CDR3 DNA: TGTGCCAGCAGTTCTGATTCGGGGGGCGAGCAGTACGTC.

The chain uses TRBV6-6 and TRBJ2-7, with TRBD2 matching over 9 bases. The V and J ends lost 2 bases and 4 bases, in that order; junction bases with no gene match: 3. The CDR3 spans 14 residues. The germline V gene has CDR1 MNHNY and CDR2 SVGAGI (reference sequence). The CDR3 sequence: CASSYQSGGYEQYV. As DNA, the CDR3 is TGTGCCAGCAGTTACCAAAGCGGGGGGTACGAGCAGTACGTC.

This chain links TRBV6-2 or TRBV6-3 with TRBJ2-5; no clear D. Trimming removed 0 bases at V and 5 bases at J, with 13 bases between. CDR1 and CDR2 from the germline V gene are MNHEY and SVGEGT. The length of the CDR3 is 15 residues. CDR3: CASSYSSRGRETQYF. CDR3 nucleotides: TGTGCCAGCAGTTACTCGTCCCGCGGTAGGGAGACCCAGTACTTC.

The CDR3 reads CASSYSRDREPSNQPQHF. In nucleotides, the CDR3 is TGTGCCAGCAGTTACTCCCGGGACAGGGAACCTAGCAATCAGCCCCAGCATTTT. V is TRBV6-2 or TRBV6-3 and J is TRBJ1-5; TRBD1 aligns across 9 bases. Germline CDR1 MNHEY, CDR2 SVGEGT. The CDR3 is made up of 18 amino acids. With 0 bases clipped from V and 0 bases from J, the junction kept 6 bases outside the gene matches.

This clone was seen once. V gene TRBV9 combines with J gene TRBJ1-3, with 9 bases identical to TRBD1. CDR3 length: 15 amino acids. Per the germline V gene, CDR1 is SGDLS and CDR2 is YYNGEE. V lost 4 bases, J lost 0 bases, and 2 bases stayed unmatched. CDR3 bases: TGTGCCAGCAGCACGACAGGGGGCTCTGGAAACACCATATATTTT. It encodes CASSTTGGSGNTIYF.

The chain uses TRBV6-5 and TRBJ1-4; D is uncertain. The germline V gene encodes CDR1 MNHEY and CDR2 SVGAGI. The V gene lost 5 bases and the J gene lost 6 bases, with 13 bases spanning the gap. The CDR3 contains 14 residues. The CDR3 bases are TGTGCCAGCAGTCCGACTTCGGCGGATGAAAAACTGTTTTTT. Translated: CASSPTSADEKLFF.

V is TRBV23-1 and J is TRBJ1-3, with 7 bases matching TRBD1. TRBV23-1 has ORF status, its function being uncertain. V shed 6 bases, J shed 0 bases, and the junction held 14 bases outside the gene matches. The CDR3 is 18 amino acids. CDR3 coding DNA: TGCGCCAGCAGACAGCGACAGGGCCCCCATAGCTCTGGAAACACCATATATTTT. Protein: CASRQRQGPHSSGNTIYF.

The rearrangement joins TRBV4-1 to TRBJ2-1; D might be TRBD2 (5 bases). V lost 1 base to trimming and J lost 3 bases, with 13 bases between them. This CDR3 is built from 16 residues. CDR1 is MGHRA, CDR2 YSYEKL, per germline. The CDR3 DNA follows: TGCGCCAGCAGCCAAGGAGGATTCCGGGACTACAATGAGCAGTTCTTC. It is translated as CASSQGGFRDYNEQFF.

This chain connects TRBV7-9 to TRBJ2-3; D is perhaps TRBD2 (5 bases). Germline loops: CDR1 SEHNR, CDR2 FQNEAQ (reference sequence). This CDR3 is 13 amino acids long. Trimming pared 5 bases from V and 6 bases from J, leaving 12 bases between. CDR3 bases: TGTGCCAGCAGCGGAGGCCCTTGGGATACGCAGTATTTT. This encodes CASSGGPWDTQYF.

V usage is TRBV5-1 and J usage is TRBJ2-3; the match to TRBD1 covers 9 bases. Unmatched junction bases numbered 7, after V lost 2 bases and J lost 3 bases. Per the germline V gene, CDR1 is SGHRS and CDR2 is YFSETQ. The CDR3 has 16 amino acids. The CDR3 DNA is TGCGCCAGCAGCTTTACCCGGGACAGGGTGACAGATACGCAGTATTTT. Encoded protein: CASSFTRDRVTDTQYF. Filled out from reference TRBV5-1 and TRBJ2-3, the complete variable domain reads KAGVTQTPRYLIKTRGQQVTLSCSPISGHRSVSWYQQTPGQGLQFLFEYFSETQRNKGNFPGRFSGRQFSNSRSEMNVSTLELGDSALYLCASSFTRDRVTDTQYFGPGTRLTVL.

This sequence joins TRBV9 and TRBJ1-2; D gene ambiguous. The CDR3 contains 14 residues. Germline-derived CDR1 and CDR2 are SGDLS and YYNGEE. V was pared by 4 bases and J by 6 bases, with 16 bases between. The CDR3 reads CASSSRGELNGYTF. CDR3 bases: TGTGCCAGCAGCAGCCGCGGGGAGCTTAATGGCTACACCTTC.

V is TRBV10-3 and J is TRBJ1-5, with 7 bases that match TRBD1. The CDR3 covers 15 residues. V was clipped by 10 bases and J by 0 bases; unmatched bases: 9. In germline, CDR1 is ENHRY, CDR2 SYGVKD. The CDR3 DNA follows: TGTGCCAGCGGACAGGACTCACATAGCAATCAGCCCCAGCATTTT. Translated, it gives CASGQDSHSNQPQHF.